These 30 T cell receptor beta chains came from one sample sequenced in a study of T cell clonality in common variable immunodeficiency. Repertoires were generated with immunoSEQ multiplex PCR, while TCRdb's copy carries only in-frame clones and drops some. The sample shows some 60,000 clones, no singletons; the ten largest hold more than 1.5%. Sequenced: peripheral blood mononuclear cells. All receptors derive from a person aged 18 to 70 in good health.

Remarks on this clone: The CDR3 end lies 3 residues beyond the end of the read and is filled in from the germline J gene. The chain carries TRBV19 and TRBJ1-1; TRBD1 matches 8 bases. The germline V gene has CDR1 LNHDA and CDR2 SQIVND (reference sequence). Trimming removed 6 bases from V and 0 bases from J; junction bases left unmatched: 12. The CDR3 runs to 17 residues. Incomplete CDR3 DNA: TGTGCCAGTAGGACAGGACAGGGCTATTACATGAACACTGAA. This translates into CASRTGQGYYMNTE. The full-length CDR3 reads as CASRTGQGYYMNTEAFF.

This clone was observed many times. The read halts 3 residues ahead of the CDR3 end, with the missing end drawn from the germline J gene. The V gene is TRBV20-1, the J gene TRBJ1-5; 8 bases agree with TRBD1. CDR3 length: 14 amino acids. The trim removed 6 bases at V and 6 bases at J, leaving 10 bases unmatched. The germline V gene has CDR1 DFQATT and CDR2 SNEGSKA (reference sequence). Incomplete CDR3 DNA: TGCAGTGCCCATCAGGGGGCGGGCGGTCAGCCC. It encodes CSAHQGAGGQP. The complete CDR3 protein is CSAHQGAGGQPQHF.

This clone was recorded at least ten times. The CDR3 end is not reached by the read, which stops 3 residues before it; the germline J gene fills it in. This chain links TRBV20-1 with TRBJ2-1, with D perhaps matching TRBD2 (5 bases). This CDR3 contains 13 residues. The V end lost 4 bases, the J end lost 4 bases, and 11 bases lay between the germline ends. From germline, CDR1 is DFQATT and CDR2 SNEGSKA (reference sequence). CDR3 loop: CSATSFKYNEQFF. The part of the CDR3 DNA that was read is TGCAGTGCTACTAGCTTTAAGTACAATGAG.

In the case of this clone: The CDR3 end falls 3 residues outside the read, so it is completed with the germline J gene. The genes are TRBV18 and TRBJ2-4; TRBD1 or TRBD2 may be the D gene (6 bases each). Looked up from germline, CDR1 is KGHSH and CDR2 is LQKENI. This CDR3 contains 10 residues. CDR3 sequence reads: CASSRGGQYF. The sequenced part of the CDR3 DNA is TGTGCCAGCTCCAGGGGAGGT.

This clone was seen many times. One end of the junction does not line up with germline, which may come from a read error. The read finishes 3 residues shy of the CDR3 end, and the germline J gene is used to complete it. The chain joins TRBV20-1 to TRBJ2-1, with D maybe TRBD2 (6 bases). This CDR3 contains 13 residues. Germline CDR1 is DFQATT and CDR2 is SNEGSKA (reference sequence). CDR3 in amino acids: CSARDPTSHEQFF. The part of the CDR3 DNA that was read is TGCAGTGCCAGAGATCCCACTAGCCATGAG.

Many counts were recorded for this clone. The CDR3 region is CASSPPVEGARYGYTF. Incomplete CDR3 DNA: TGTGCCAGCTCACCACCGGTCGAGGGGGCGCGGTATGGC. This chain connects TRBV18 to TRBJ1-2, with 7 bases fitting TRBD1. Read data end 3 residues before the CDR3 end; the end is taken from the germline J gene. There are 16 residues in the CDR3. The V segment lost 0 bases and the J segment 5 bases; nucleotides outside the gene matches: 9. The germline V gene has CDR1 KGHSH and CDR2 LQKENI.

Turning to this clone: The read ends 3 residues before the CDR3 terminus; that terminus is restored from the germline J gene. The V gene is TRBV10-2, the J gene TRBJ2-3; perhaps TRBD1 as D (5 bases). V lost 7 bases and J lost 2, with 10 bases in between. Germline values: CDR1 WSHSY, CDR2 SAAADI. The CDR3 length is 13 residues. The CDR3 is CASKDRLTDTQYF. Partial CDR3 DNA: TGCGCCAGCAAAGACAGACTCACAGATACG.

This clone was detected ten times or more. The observed sequence ends 3 residues before the CDR3 terminus, with the missing tail filled in from the germline J gene. The rearrangement joins TRBV18 to TRBJ1-2; the D is unclear. Germline CDR1 and CDR2: KGHSH and LQKENI. The CDR3 totals 13 residues. V was trimmed by 2 bases and J by 6 bases, leaving 10 bases between them. The CDR3 sequence: CASSPTWANGYTF. The part of the CDR3 DNA that was read is TGTGCCAGCTCACCAACCTGGGCCAATGGC.

This clone was seen ten or more times. The DNA ends 3 residues before the CDR3 does, and the rest of the CDR3 is filled in from the germline J gene. This chain uses TRBV30 with TRBJ1-6; 9 bases are shared with TRBD1. The J segment lost 11 bases and the V segment lost 7 bases, leaving 6 bases of the junction unmatched. CDR3 length equals 12 residues. CDR1 and CDR2 from the germline V gene are GTSNPN and SVGIG (reference sequence). The CDR3 bases that were read are TGTGCCTCGGGACAGGGTATCGCACCC. This gives the protein CASGQGIAP. Given in full, the CDR3 is CASGQGIAPLHF.

This clone was detected many times. The CDR3 extends 3 residues past the end of the read, so its final part is completed from the germline J gene. This rearrangement joins TRBV20-1 to TRBJ2-1, with TRBD2 matching 9 bases. The J segment lost 4 bases and the V segment lost 6 bases, leaving 13 bases of the junction unmatched. The V gene's germline CDR1 is DFQATT and CDR2 SNEGSKA (reference sequence). The CDR3 extends over 16 amino acids. The covered CDR3 bases are TGCAGTGCCGCTAGCGGGAACAGCTGGGTGTACAATGAG. Its translation is CSAASGNSWVYNE. The whole CDR3 sequence is CSAASGNSWVYNEQFF.

In the case of this clone: The read stops 3 residues short of the end of the CDR3; the missing end is completed from the germline J gene. The V and J genes are TRBV27 and TRBJ2-7; 7 bases line up with TRBD2. V gave up 6 bases and J gave up 3 bases; unmatched junction bases: 11. This CDR3 has 15 residues. CDR1 is MNHEY, CDR2 SMNVEV, per germline (reference sequence). CDR3 bases read: TGTGCCAGCAGCCCAGCGGGAATGGGTCTCTACGAG. Encoded protein: CASSPAGMGLYE. The entire CDR3 is CASSPAGMGLYEQYF.

This clone was found many times. Coverage ceases 3 residues before the CDR3 finishes, and the germline J gene fills in the end. J is TRBJ1-1 and V is TRBV19; tentative D call: TRBD1 (6 bases). Germline V lookup: CDR1 LNHDA, CDR2 SQIVND (reference sequence). With 6 bases removed from V and 3 bases from J, the gap between germline ends came to 23 bases. The CDR3 runs to 17 residues. Partial CDR3 DNA: TGTGCCAGTAGGATGAGTTACGGACAGTCATTGGACACTGAA. As protein: CASRMSYGQSLDTE. The full CDR3 is CASRMSYGQSLDTEAFF.

This clone appeared many times. The read stops 3 residues short of the end of the CDR3; the missing end is completed from the germline J gene. The chain is built from TRBV6-2 or TRBV6-3 and TRBJ2-7; no definite D call. The germline gives CDR1 MNHEY, CDR2 SVGEGT. V lost 0 bases and J 1 base, leaving 16 bases between the germline ends. The CDR3 runs to 17 residues. The CDR3 loop reads CASSYSNLAEGSYEQYF. The CDR3 DNA, read in part, is TGTGCCAGCAGTTACTCGAATCTGGCGGAAGGATCCTACGAG.

A note on this clone: The read ends 3 residues early relative to the CDR3; the germline J gene fills the gap. The chain carries TRBV7-9 and TRBJ2-7, with 12 positions matching TRBD2. The CDR3 runs 15 residues. J gave up 4 bases and V 5 bases, and 6 bases lay outside the gene matches. CDR1 and CDR2 (germline): SEHNR, FQNEAQ (reference sequence). The covered CDR3 bases are TGTGCCAGCAGCCCTGGGACTAGCGGGCCATACGAG. It encodes CASSPGTSGPYE. The full CDR3 protein reads CASSPGTSGPYEQYF.

This clone was seen repeatedly, ten times or more. The CDR3 end is not reached by the read, which stops 3 residues before it; the germline J gene fills it in. The chain combines TRBV18 with TRBJ1-1, with unresolved D. Trimming shortened V by 3 bases and J by 2 bases, and 7 bases separated the two germline ends. Germline V CDR1 and CDR2: KGHSH, LQKENI. CDR3 size: 13 residues. CDR3 protein: CASSPPSNTEAFF. CDR3 DNA, as far as it was read: TGTGCCAGCTCACCGCCGAGCAACACTGAA.

The sample holds a few counts of this clone. The read terminates 3 residues before the CDR3 end, so the remaining end is supplied by the germline J gene. The J gene is TRBJ2-7, the V gene TRBV7-2; tentative D call: TRBD2 (6 bases). The V end lost 0 bases, the J end lost 2 bases, and 17 bases lay between the germline ends. The CDR3 runs 17 residues. From germline, CDR1 is SGHTA and CDR2 FQGNSA. The CDR3 sequence: CASSLASLRGGAYEQYF. The CDR3 DNA, read in part, is TGTGCCAGCAGCTTAGCGTCTTTGAGGGGAGGCGCCTACGAG.

At least ten counts were recorded for this clone. The DNA ends 3 residues before the CDR3 does, and the rest of the CDR3 is filled in from the germline J gene. This sequence joins TRBV5-1 and TRBJ2-5, with D possibly being TRBD1 (6 bases). Germline CDR1 SGHRS, CDR2 YFSETQ. Trimming stripped 0 bases from V and 1 base from J, with 7 bases between. The CDR3 sequence is 14 residues long. CDR3 sequence: CASSLGRGQETQYF. Partial CDR3 DNA: TGCGCCAGCAGCTTGGGCAGGGGCCAAGAGACC.

This clone was recorded at least ten times. The sequenced part of the CDR3 DNA is TGTGCCAGCAGTCCACTAGTTTGGGATGAG. It yields the protein CASSPLVWDE. The full-length CDR3 reads as CASSPLVWDEQFF. The chain is built from TRBV7-2 and TRBJ2-1, with D possibly being TRBD2 (5 bases). The CDR3 end is not reached by the read, which stops 3 residues before it; the germline J gene fills it in. V lost 6 bases and J lost 8, with 14 bases in between. Germline V gene sequence: CDR1 SGHTA, CDR2 FQGNSA. The CDR3 loop spans 13 amino acids.

This clone has at least ten counts. The CDR3: CASSLESGVGGYTF. The CDR3 bases that were read are TGCGCCAGCAGCTTGGAGAGCGGGGTTGGTGGC. The rearrangement links TRBV5-1 to TRBJ1-2; no clear D gene. Read sequence stops 3 residues before the CDR3 end, and the germline J gene provides the missing end. The CDR3 loop spans 14 amino acids. V shed 0 bases and J shed 7 bases, with 13 bases lying between them. CDR1 SGHRS and CDR2 YFSETQ come from the germline V gene.

This clone came up many times. The CDR3 is cut off 3 residues early in the read; its end comes from the germline J gene. This CDR3 is also generated by other DNA sequences in the sample. The chain combines TRBV10-3 with TRBJ2-5, with 8 nucleotides matching TRBD2. Losses at the gene ends were 5 bases for V and 5 bases for J; bases not matched to a gene: 4. Germline-derived CDR1 and CDR2 are ENHRY and SYGVKD. The CDR3 loop spans 13 amino acids. This chain's CDR3 is CAISSGTSETQYF. CDR3 DNA (partial): TGTGCCATCAGTTCCGGGACTAGTGAGACC.

There are many counts of this clone. The CDR3 region is CAWSGAAGYNEQYF. The DNA read from the CDR3 is TGTGCCTGGAGTGGGGCAGCGGGATATAACGAG. The V and J genes are TRBV30 and TRBJ2-7; 7 nucleotides line up with TRBD2. The read ends 3 residues before the CDR3 terminus; that terminus is restored from the germline J gene. The CDR3 covers 14 residues. Germline V gene data show CDR1 as GTSNPN and CDR2 as SVGIG (reference sequence). Losses at the gene ends were 1 base for V and 5 bases for J; bases not matched to a gene: 8.

This clone was counted at least ten times. The read terminates 3 residues before the CDR3 end, so the remaining end is supplied by the germline J gene. The V gene is TRBV5-1, the J gene TRBJ2-5; D is unresolved. The CDR3 contains 14 residues. Germline loops: CDR1 SGHRS, CDR2 YFSETQ. With 1 base removed from V and 1 base from J, the gap between germline ends came to 8 bases. The covered CDR3 bases are TGCGCCAGCAGCTTGTATCCAGGCCAAGAGACC. Protein sequence: CASSLYPGQET. The whole CDR3 sequence reads CASSLYPGQETQYF.

This clone was detected many times. The DNA ends 3 residues before the CDR3 does, and the rest of the CDR3 is filled in from the germline J gene. V gene TRBV19 combines with J gene TRBJ2-7; possibly TRBD1 or TRBD2 for D (5 bases each). The length of the CDR3 is 15 residues. The V gene lost 5 bases and the J gene lost 3 bases, with 17 bases spanning the gap. Germline V gives CDR1 LNHDA, CDR2 SQIVND (reference sequence). Incomplete CDR3 DNA: TGTGCCAGTAGTGACCAGAGGGGCAGGAGCTACGAG. It specifies CASSDQRGRSYE. The CDR3 as a whole reads CASSDQRGRSYEQYF.

This clone was detected many times. The missing CDR3 end, 3 residues past where the read stops, is filled in from the germline J gene. The J gene is TRBJ1-2, the V gene TRBV9, with D unclear. Germline V gene sequence: CDR1 SGDLS, CDR2 YYNGEE. With 0 bases removed from V and 6 bases from J, the gap between germline ends came to 12 bases. This CDR3 region has 14 residues. The CDR3 is CASSVAAESNGYTF. The CDR3 bases that were read are TGTGCCAGCAGCGTAGCGGCGGAATCAAATGGC.

In this sample, this clone turned up many times. Coverage ceases 3 residues before the CDR3 finishes, and the germline J gene fills in the end. The V call is TRBV20-1, the J call TRBJ2-7; TRBD1 matches 9 bases. V trimming: 5 bases; J trimming: 4 bases; junction bases outside the gene matches: 12. The CDR3 spans 15 residues. The germline V gene encodes CDR1 DFQATT and CDR2 SNEGSKA (reference sequence). Partial CDR3 DNA: TGCAGTGCTCCCTGGGGGGGACAGGGTGGGTACGAG. Amino acids: CSAPWGGQGGYE. From start to end, the CDR3 is CSAPWGGQGGYEQYF.

This clone was counted ten times or more. Here the CDR3 reads CASSLADRPPYEQYF. The covered CDR3 bases are TGTGCCAGCAGCTTAGCGGACAGGCCCCCCTACGAG. The chain combines TRBV7-9 with TRBJ2-7, with 7 bases fitting TRBD1. Coverage ceases 3 residues before the CDR3 finishes, and the germline J gene fills in the end. J lost 2 bases, V lost 0 bases, and 4 bases had no gene match. CDR3 length: 15 residues. Germline V CDR1 and CDR2: SEHNR, FQNEAQ (reference sequence).

This clone was picked up many times. The read stops 3 residues short of the end of the CDR3; the missing end is completed from the germline J gene. The J gene is TRBJ2-1, the V gene TRBV6-1; 7 bases map to TRBD2. The CDR3 spans 15 residues. The junction had 2 bases not matched to a gene; V was cut back by 3 bases and J by 0 bases. Germline V gene sequence: CDR1 MNHNS, CDR2 SASEGT. CDR3 DNA (partial): TGTGCCAGCAGTGACCGGGACTACTCCTACAATGAG. Amino acid sequence: CASSDRDYSYNE. The whole CDR3 protein reads CASSDRDYSYNEQFF.

This clone was recorded at least ten times. Read data end 3 residues before the CDR3 end; the end is taken from the germline J gene. This sequence joins TRBV7-6 and TRBJ2-1, with TRBD2 matching 8 bases. After removal of 5 bases from V and 4 bases from J, the junction contained 10 bases not matched to a gene. CDR1 and CDR2 from the germline V gene are SGHVS and FNYEAQ. The CDR3 consists of 16 residues. The part of the CDR3 DNA that was read is TGTGCCAGCAGCCCGTCCGTGGCTAGCGGGTACAATGAG. It translates to CASSPSVASGYNE. The complete CDR3 protein is CASSPSVASGYNEQFF.

Many counts were recorded for this clone. The CDR3 extends 3 residues past the end of the read, so its final part is completed from the germline J gene. The chain is built from TRBV30 and TRBJ2-7; 7 nucleotides agree with TRBD1. V was pared by 5 bases and J by 5 bases, with 6 bases of the junction left unmatched. Germline V gene sequence: CDR1 GTSNPN, CDR2 SVGIG (reference sequence). The CDR3 totals 12 residues. Incomplete CDR3 DNA: TGTGCCTGGGGGACAGCCTCTCACGAG. It is translated as CAWGTASHE. The complete CDR3 protein is CAWGTASHEQYF.

In its sample, this clone was seen a few times. The read halts 3 residues ahead of the CDR3 end, with the missing end drawn from the germline J gene. The genes are TRBV19 and TRBJ2-7, with 9 positions matching TRBD2. Germline loops: CDR1 LNHDA, CDR2 SQIVND (reference sequence). Losses at the gene ends were 3 bases for V and 6 bases for J; bases not matched to a gene: 9. The CDR3 sequence is 15 residues long. CDR3 amino acids: CASSMAASGTREQYF. CDR3 DNA, as far as it was read: TGTGCCAGTAGTATGGCGGCTAGCGGGACACGCGAG.